This TCR beta chain was recovered during a study of T cells in narcolepsy. Background on the study: Patients with NT1 or NT2 and healthy control donors were enrolled. Whole-study results and caveats: Autoreactive HCRT-specific and TRIB2-specific clonotypes were marked in same-patient CSF-versus-blood CD4+ comparisons. Healthy controls reportedly lacked the autoreactive clonotypes serially found in patients' blood.

Libraries were prepared by immunoSEQ multiplex PCR; TCRdb keeps only in-frame clonotypes and omits some of them. Of 30,000 to 40,000 clones detected, 81% appear once; the ten largest clones hold over 2%. As regards this clone: As yet, its antigen is unknown.

J was trimmed by 1 base and V by 3 bases; bases with no gene match: 6. Germline CDR1 SGHNT, CDR2 YYREEE (reference sequence). The CDR3 totals 15 residues. This clonotype was sampled from a human donor in good health. Material: memory (CD45RA-) CD4+ T cells from blood. The V call is TRBV5-4, the J call TRBJ2-5; 7 bases are shared with TRBD1. This CDR3 is CASSSPGTAQETQYF. The DNA for the CDR3 is TGTGCCAGCAGCTCTCCGGGGACAGCCCAAGAGACCCAGTACTTC.